This TCR beta chain was observed in a study of tumor and adjacent non-tumor tissue in lung cancer. Across the whole study: On average, productive TCRbeta reads reached about 4.17 million per sample. Study-wide results and limits: Patients with more diverse tumor TCRs had worse survival. In normal lung, the top 100 clones were significantly more dominant than in tumor.

Regarding this clonotype: The antigen remains unidentified.

This sample's RNA came from whole unsorted tissue. The V end lost 1 base, the J end lost 6 bases, and 18 bases lay between the germline ends. The CDR3 consists of 17 residues. Per germline, CDR1 SEHNR and CDR2 FQNEAQ (reference sequence). TCRbeta libraries were built with three rounds of nested PCR, modified from ARM-PCR. One entry per CDR3 protein results from TCRdb running MiXCR on the multiplex PCR reads. The data contain approximately 140,000 distinct CDR3 sequences, around 65% of them singletons. The source is a man aged 60-69 years with small cell lung cancer. Sequencing input: lung tumor tissue. The V call is TRBV7-9, the J call TRBJ1-4; D unresolved. The CDR3: CASSLDFRVSSYEKLFF. The CDR3 DNA reads as TGTGCCAGCAGCTTAGATTTCCGGGTCAGCTCATATGAAAAACTGTTTTTT.